These 4 T cell receptor beta chains were all obtained from the same sample, sequenced in a study of cytomegalovirus exposure and HLA in healthy donors. The PCR used 60 Vbeta and 13 Jbeta primers. Assay: immunoSEQ multiplex PCR; the TCRdb copy retains only in-frame clones and omits some. Recorded here are about 130,000 clones; the top ten clones represent 1.5% to 2%. The sample comprised PBMCs. The source is a middle-aged woman in good health and CMV-seropositive.

The chain uses TRBV11-3 and TRBJ2-2, with a tentative D call TRBD2 (5 bases). This CDR3 is 15 amino acids long. Trimming cost V 1 base and J 6 bases, with 12 bases left between them. Germline loops: CDR1 SGHNT, CDR2 YENEEA. CDR3 coding DNA: TGTGCCAGCAGCTTAGCTATCGGGGTCCCCGGGGAGCTGTTTTTT. Amino acid sequence: CASSLAIGVPGELFF. The full variable domain, rest sourced from reference TRBV11-3 and TRBJ2-2, is EAGVVQSPRYKIIEKKQPVAFWCNPISGHNTLYWYLQNLGQGPELLIRYENEEAVDDSQLPKDRFSAERLKGVDSTLKIQPAELGDSAVYLCASSLAIGVPGELFFGEGSRLTVL.

The CDR3 DNA reads as TGCGCCAGCAGCCAAGATTGGGCCGCAGATACGCAGTATTTT. This sequence encodes CASSQDWAADTQYF. The genes are TRBV4-3 and TRBJ2-3, with D unresolved. CDR1 and CDR2 (germline): LGHNA, YSLEER. Trimming removed 0 bases at V and 4 bases at J, with 8 bases between. The CDR3 runs 14 residues.

J is TRBJ2-2 and V is TRBV18; the D gene is possibly TRBD1 (6 bases). The CDR3 consists of 15 residues. Trimming cost V 2 bases and J 5 bases, with 12 bases left between them. Germline lookup yields CDR1 KGHSH and CDR2 LQKENI. DNA for the CDR3: TGTGCCAGCTCACCATTACAGGGTGGAACCGGGGAGCTGTTTTTT. The encoded protein is CASSPLQGGTGELFF.

This chain joins TRBV6-4 and TRBJ1-2; 7 bases map to TRBD1. This CDR3 spans 13 amino acids. With 5 bases clipped from V and 7 bases from J, the junction kept 7 bases outside the gene matches. Germline CDR1 reads MRHNA; CDR2 reads SNTAGT. CDR3 DNA sequence: TGTGCCAGCAGTTCCGACAGGGCGGCTGGCTACACCTTC. As protein: CASSSDRAAGYTF.